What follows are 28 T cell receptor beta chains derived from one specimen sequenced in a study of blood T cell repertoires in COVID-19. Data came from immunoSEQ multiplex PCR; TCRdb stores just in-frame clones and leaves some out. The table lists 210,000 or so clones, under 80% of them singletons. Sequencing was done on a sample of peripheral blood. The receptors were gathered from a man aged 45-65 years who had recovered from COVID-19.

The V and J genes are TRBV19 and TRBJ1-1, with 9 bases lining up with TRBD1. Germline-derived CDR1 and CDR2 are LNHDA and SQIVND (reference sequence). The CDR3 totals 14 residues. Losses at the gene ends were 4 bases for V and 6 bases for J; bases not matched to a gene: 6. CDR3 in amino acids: CASSTTRTGAEAFF. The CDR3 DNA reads TGTGCCAGTAGTACTACCCGGACAGGGGCTGAAGCTTTCTTT. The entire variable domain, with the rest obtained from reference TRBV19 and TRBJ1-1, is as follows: DGGITQSPKYLFRKEGQNVTLSCEQNLNHDAMYWYRQDPGQGLRLIYYSQIVNDFQKGDIAEGYSVSREKKESFPLTVTSAQKNPTAFYLCASSTTRTGAEAFFGQGTRLTVV.

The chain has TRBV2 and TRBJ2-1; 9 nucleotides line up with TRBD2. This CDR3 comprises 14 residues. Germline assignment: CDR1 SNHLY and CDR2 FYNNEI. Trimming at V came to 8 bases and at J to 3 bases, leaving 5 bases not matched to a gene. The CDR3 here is CASGQTSGYNEQFF. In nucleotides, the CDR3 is TGTGCCAGCGGGCAGACTAGCGGCTACAATGAGCAGTTCTTC. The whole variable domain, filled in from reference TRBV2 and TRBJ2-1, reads EPEVTQTPSHQVTQMGQEVILRCVPISNHLYFYWYRQILGQKVEFLVSFYNNEISEKSEIFDDQFSVERPDGSNFTLKIRSTKLEDSAMYFCASGQTSGYNEQFFGPGTRLTVL.

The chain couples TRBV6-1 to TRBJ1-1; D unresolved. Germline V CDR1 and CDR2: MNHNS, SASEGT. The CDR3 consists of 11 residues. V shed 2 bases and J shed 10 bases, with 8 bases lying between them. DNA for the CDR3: TGTGCCAGCAGTGAATATCCTAGAGCTTTCTTT. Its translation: CASSEYPRAFF.

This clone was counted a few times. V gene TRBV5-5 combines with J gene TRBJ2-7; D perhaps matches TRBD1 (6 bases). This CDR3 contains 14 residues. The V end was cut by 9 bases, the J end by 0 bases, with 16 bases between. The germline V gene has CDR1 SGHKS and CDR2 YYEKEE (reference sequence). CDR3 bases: TGTGCCACCCGACTGGACAGCTCCTCCTACGAGCAGTACTTC. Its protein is CATRLDSSSYEQYF.

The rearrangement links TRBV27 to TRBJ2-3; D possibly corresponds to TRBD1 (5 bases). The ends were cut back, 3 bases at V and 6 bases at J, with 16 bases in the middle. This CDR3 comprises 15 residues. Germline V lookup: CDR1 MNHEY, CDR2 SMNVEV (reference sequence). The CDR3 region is CASSLTAPTSDTQYF. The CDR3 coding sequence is TGTGCCAGCAGTTTGACAGCGCCCACATCGGATACGCAGTATTTT.

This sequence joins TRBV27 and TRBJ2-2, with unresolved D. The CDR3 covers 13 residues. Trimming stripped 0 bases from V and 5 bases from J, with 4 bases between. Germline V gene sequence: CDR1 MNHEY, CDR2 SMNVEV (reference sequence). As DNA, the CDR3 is TGTGCCAGCAGTTTATCGGAGACCGGGGAGCTGTTTTTT. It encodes CASSLSETGELFF.

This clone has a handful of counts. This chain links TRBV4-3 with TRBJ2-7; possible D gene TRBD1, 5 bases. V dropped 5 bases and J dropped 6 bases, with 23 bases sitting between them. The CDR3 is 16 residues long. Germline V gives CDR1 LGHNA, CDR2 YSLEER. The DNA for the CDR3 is TGCGCCAGCAGCGCCCGACAGTCCCAGTCAGCCTCCGAGCAGTACTTC. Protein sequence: CASSARQSQSASEQYF.

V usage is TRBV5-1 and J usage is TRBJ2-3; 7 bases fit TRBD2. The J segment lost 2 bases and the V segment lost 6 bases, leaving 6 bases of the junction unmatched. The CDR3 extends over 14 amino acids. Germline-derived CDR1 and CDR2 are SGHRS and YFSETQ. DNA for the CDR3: TGCGCCAGCAATATAGCGGGCCCCACAGATACGCAGTATTTT. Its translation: CASNIAGPTDTQYF.

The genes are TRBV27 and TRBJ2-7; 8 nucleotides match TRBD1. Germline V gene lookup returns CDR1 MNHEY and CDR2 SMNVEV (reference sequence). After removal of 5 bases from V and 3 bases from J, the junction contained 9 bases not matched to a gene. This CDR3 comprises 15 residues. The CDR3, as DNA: TGTGCCAGCAGTGAGACAGGGGTTACAGTCTACGAGCAGTACTTC. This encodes CASSETGVTVYEQYF.

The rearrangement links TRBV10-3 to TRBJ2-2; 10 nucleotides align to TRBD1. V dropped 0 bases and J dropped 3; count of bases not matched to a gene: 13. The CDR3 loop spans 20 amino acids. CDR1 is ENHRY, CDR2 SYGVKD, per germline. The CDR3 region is CAISESRQGAPHQYTGELFF. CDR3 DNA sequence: TGTGCCATCAGTGAGTCTCGACAGGGGGCGCCTCACCAATACACCGGGGAGCTGTTTTTT.

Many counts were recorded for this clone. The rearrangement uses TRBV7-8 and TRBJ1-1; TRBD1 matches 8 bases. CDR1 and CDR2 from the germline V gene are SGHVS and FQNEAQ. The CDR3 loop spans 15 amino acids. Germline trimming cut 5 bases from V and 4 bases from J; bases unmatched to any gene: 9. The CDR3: CASSLATGAGTEAFF. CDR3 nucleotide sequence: TGTGCCAGCAGCCTCGCGACAGGGGCAGGCACTGAAGCTTTCTTT.

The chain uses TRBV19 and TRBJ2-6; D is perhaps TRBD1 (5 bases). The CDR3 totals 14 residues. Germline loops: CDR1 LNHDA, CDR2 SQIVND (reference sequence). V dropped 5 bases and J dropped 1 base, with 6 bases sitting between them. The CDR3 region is CASSQGSGANVLTF. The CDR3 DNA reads TGTGCCAGTAGTCAGGGTTCTGGGGCCAACGTCCTGACTTTC.

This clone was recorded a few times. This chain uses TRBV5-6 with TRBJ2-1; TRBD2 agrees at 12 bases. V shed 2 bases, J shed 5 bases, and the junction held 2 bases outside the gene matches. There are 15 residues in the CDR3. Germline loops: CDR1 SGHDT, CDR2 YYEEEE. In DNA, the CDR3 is TGTGCCAGCAGCTTACTAGCGGGAGGACACAATGAGCAGTTCTTC. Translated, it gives CASSLLAGGHNEQFF.

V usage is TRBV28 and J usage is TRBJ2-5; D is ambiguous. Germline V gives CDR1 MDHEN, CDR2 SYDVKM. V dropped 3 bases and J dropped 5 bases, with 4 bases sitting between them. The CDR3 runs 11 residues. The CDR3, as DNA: TGTGCCAGCAGTTTTAATGAGACCCAGTACTTC. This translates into CASSFNETQYF. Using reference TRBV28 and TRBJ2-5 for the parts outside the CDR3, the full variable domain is DVKVTQSSRYLVKRTGEKVFLECVQDMDHENMFWYRQDPGLGLRLIYFSYDVKMKEKGDIPEGYSVSREKKERFSLILESASTNQTSMYLCASSFNETQYFGPGTRLLVL.

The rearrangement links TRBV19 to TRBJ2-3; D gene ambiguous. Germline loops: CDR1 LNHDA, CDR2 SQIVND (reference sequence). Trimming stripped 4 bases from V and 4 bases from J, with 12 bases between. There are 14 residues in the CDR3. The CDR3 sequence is CASSRASSADTQYF. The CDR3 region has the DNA TGTGCCAGTAGTAGGGCCAGTTCGGCAGATACGCAGTATTTT.

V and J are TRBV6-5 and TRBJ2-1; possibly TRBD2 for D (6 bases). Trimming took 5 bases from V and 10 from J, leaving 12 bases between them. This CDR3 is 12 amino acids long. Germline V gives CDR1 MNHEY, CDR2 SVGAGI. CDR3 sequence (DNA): TGTGCCAGCAGTACCGGGGGTGAAGAGCAGTTCTTC. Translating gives CASSTGGEEQFF.

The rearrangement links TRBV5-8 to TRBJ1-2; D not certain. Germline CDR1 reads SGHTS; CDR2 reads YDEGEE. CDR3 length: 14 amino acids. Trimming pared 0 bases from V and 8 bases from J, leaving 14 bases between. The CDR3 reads CASSLGGVGGGYTF. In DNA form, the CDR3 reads TGTGCCAGCAGCTTGGGCGGGGTCGGAGGAGGCTACACCTTC.

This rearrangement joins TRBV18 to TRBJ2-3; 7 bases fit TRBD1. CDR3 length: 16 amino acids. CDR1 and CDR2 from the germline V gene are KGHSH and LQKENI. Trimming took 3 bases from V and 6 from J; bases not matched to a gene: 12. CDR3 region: CASSPALRQGLDTQYF. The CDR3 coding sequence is TGTGCCAGCTCACCCGCGCTCAGACAGGGTTTGGATACGCAGTATTTT.

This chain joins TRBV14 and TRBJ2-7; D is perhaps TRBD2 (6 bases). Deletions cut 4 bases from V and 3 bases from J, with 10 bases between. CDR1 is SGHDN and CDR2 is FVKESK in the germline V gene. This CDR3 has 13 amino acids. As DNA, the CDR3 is TGTGCCAGCAGCCCGGGACTCATCTACGAGCAGTACTTC. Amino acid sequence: CASSPGLIYEQYF.

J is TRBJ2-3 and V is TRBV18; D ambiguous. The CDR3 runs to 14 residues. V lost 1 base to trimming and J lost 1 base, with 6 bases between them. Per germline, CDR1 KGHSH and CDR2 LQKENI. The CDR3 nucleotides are TGTGCCAGCTCACCACTAGAGGGCACAGATACGCAGTATTTT. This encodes CASSPLEGTDTQYF.

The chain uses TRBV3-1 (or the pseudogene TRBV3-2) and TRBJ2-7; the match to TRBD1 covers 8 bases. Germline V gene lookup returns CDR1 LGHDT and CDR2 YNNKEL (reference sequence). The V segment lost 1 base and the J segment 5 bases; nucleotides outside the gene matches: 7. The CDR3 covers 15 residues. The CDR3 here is CASSQAGTGLHEQYF. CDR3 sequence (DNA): TGTGCCAGCAGCCAAGCCGGGACAGGCCTGCACGAGCAGTACTTC.

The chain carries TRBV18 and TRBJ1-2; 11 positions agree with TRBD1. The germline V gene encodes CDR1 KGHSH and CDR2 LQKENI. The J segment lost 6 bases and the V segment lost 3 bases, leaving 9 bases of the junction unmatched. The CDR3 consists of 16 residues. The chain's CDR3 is CASSPQGTGGLNGYTF. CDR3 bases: TGTGCCAGCTCACCTCAAGGGACAGGGGGTTTAAATGGCTACACCTTC.

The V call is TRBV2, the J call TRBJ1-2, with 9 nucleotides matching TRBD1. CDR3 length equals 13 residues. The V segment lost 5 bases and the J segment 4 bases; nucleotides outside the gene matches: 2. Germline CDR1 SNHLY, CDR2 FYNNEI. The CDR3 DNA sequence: TGTGCCAGCAGTCTGGGACAGGGCTATGGCTACACCTTC. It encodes CASSLGQGYGYTF.

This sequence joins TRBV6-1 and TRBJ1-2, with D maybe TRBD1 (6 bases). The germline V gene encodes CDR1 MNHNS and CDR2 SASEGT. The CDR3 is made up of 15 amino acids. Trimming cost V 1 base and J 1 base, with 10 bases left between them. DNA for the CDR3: TGTGCCAGCAGTGAAGGCGGGGGCCGTAACTATGGCTACACCTTC. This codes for CASSEGGGRNYGYTF.

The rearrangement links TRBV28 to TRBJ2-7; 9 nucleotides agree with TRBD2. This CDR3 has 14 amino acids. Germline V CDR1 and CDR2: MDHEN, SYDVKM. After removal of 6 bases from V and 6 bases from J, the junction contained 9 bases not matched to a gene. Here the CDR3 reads CASSIAGVNFEQYF. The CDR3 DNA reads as TGTGCCAGCAGCATAGCGGGAGTCAATTTCGAGCAGTACTTC.

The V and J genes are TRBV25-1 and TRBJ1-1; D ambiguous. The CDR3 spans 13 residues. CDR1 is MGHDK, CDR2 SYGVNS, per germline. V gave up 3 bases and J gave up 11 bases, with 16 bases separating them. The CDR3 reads CASSDNVWERAFF. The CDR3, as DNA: TGTGCCAGCAGTGATAATGTTTGGGAGAGGGCTTTCTTT.

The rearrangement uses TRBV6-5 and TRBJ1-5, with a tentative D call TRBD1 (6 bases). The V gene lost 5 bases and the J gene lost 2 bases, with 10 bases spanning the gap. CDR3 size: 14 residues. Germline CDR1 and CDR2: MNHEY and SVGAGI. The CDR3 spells CASSQNRGNQPQHF. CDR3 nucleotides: TGTGCCAGCAGTCAGAACAGGGGCAATCAGCCCCAGCATTTT.

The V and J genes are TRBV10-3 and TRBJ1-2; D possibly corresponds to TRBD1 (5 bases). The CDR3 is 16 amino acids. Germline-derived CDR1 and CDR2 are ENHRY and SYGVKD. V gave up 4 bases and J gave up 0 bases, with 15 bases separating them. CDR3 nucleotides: TGTGCCATCAGTGGAGGTCCCCAGGGTCCTAACTATGGCTACACCTTC. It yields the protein CAISGGPQGPNYGYTF.